This T cell receptor (beta chain) was identified during a study of blood T cell repertoires in COVID-19. The germline gives CDR1 SNHLY, CDR2 FYNNEI. The V end was cut by 5 bases, the J end by 2 bases, with 20 bases between. The CDR3 sequence is 17 residues long. This table comes from immunoSEQ multiplex PCR, and its TCRdb copy is limited to in-frame clones, with some not included. The sample lists about 120,000 clones, 85% to 90% occurring once. Sequenced material: peripheral blood. This TCR derives from a woman aged 55-70 years with COVID-19, enrolled during active disease. V and J are TRBV2 and TRBJ2-3; tentatively, D is TRBD2 (5 bases). In nucleotides, the CDR3 is TGTGCCAGCAGTTCTCCGCTAGGACGGGATTTCACAGATACGCAGTATTTT. Translating it yields CASSSPLGRDFTDTQYF.